The rows below give T cell receptor beta chains drawn from one sample of a study of T-cell reconstitution after alpha-beta-depleted transplantation in children. One entry per CDR3 protein, called by TCRdb with MiXCR from the PCR reads. The sample includes about 640,000 distinct CDR3 sequences, around a sixth of them seen just once. The sample consisted of PBMCs from the stem cell graft donor, taken from the stem cell graft. Source of these receptors: a human donor who donated a stem cell graft to a child with acute myeloid leukemia. CDR3s include the opening cysteine and the closing phenylalanine or tryptophan. The D gene is left open where the match is weak. Some rows mark clone size as missing; the rest say once, few, many or name a class of expanded clone.

clone_size,d_call,v_call,j_call,cdr3_nt,cdr3_aa
.,.,TRBV12-3/TRBV12-4,TRBJ1-5,TGTGCCAGCAGTTTAAGGAGGGACGGCCATCAGCCCCAGCATTTT,CASSLRRDGHQPQHF
.,TRBD1,TRBV12-3/TRBV12-4,TRBJ1-2,TGTGCCAGCAGTCCTTCTGGGCAGGGGGCGATGGGCTACACCTTC,CASSPSGQGAMGYTF
.,.,TRBV7-2,TRBJ2-7,TGTGCCAGCAGCGAGGGTCCGGAGGCCTACGAGCAGTACTTC,CASSEGPEAYEQYF
.,.,TRBV3-1,TRBJ2-7,TGTGCCAGCAGCCAAGATAGGCCATTGGCGTTC,CASSQDRPLAF
.,TRBD1,TRBV6-5,TRBJ1-4,TGTGCCAGCAGTATCTCGACAGGGTCGAATGAAAAACTGTTTTTT,CASSISTGSNEKLFF
many,.,TRBV7-9,TRBJ1-1,TGTGCCAGCAGCTCCCGCAGGGTGAGGGCAACTGAAGCTTTCTTT,CASSSRRVRATEAFF
.,.,TRBV10-3,TRBJ1-1,TGTGCCGCCGGGGGGGACACTGAAGCTTTCTTT,CAAGGDTEAFF
.,TRBD1,TRBV7-9,TRBJ1-2,TGTGCCAGCAGCTTTCAGGACAGGGGGCCCACCTATGGCTACACCTTC,CASSFQDRGPTYGYTF
many,TRBD1,TRBV5-1,TRBJ1-2,TGCGCCAGCACTACCGGTATACAGGGGGCCGATGGCTACACCTTC,CASTTGIQGADGYTF
.,.,TRBV12-3/TRBV12-4,TRBJ2-4,TGTGCCAGCAGTCCCCAGGGGAGAGGGCCGAAAAACATTCAGTACTTC,CASSPQGRGPKNIQYF
many,.,TRBV5-4,TRBJ2-5,TGTGCCAGCAGCCCGGCAGTGGCGGGGATGCAAGAGACCCAGTACTTC,CASSPAVAGMQETQYF
many,.,TRBV15,TRBJ1-4,TGTGCCACCAGCAGAGGAGGGCTTGAAAAACTGTTTTTT,CATSRGGLEKLFF
many,TRBD1,TRBV20-1,TRBJ2-7,TGCAGTGCTAGAGTCCTGACAGGGGGCTACGAGCAGTACTTC,CSARVLTGGYEQYF
.,.,TRBV10-3,TRBJ1-5,TGTGCCATCAGCCTCGGACAAGACAATCAGCCCCAGCATTTT,CAISLGQDNQPQHF
many,.,TRBV20-1,TRBJ1-5,TGCAGTGCCCTAAACCGGGACACCGGGGGTAGTAATCAGCCCCAGCATTTT,CSALNRDTGGSNQPQHF
many,.,TRBV12-3/TRBV12-4,TRBJ1-1,TGTGCCAGCAGTCCGAGGACAGCTCTGAACACTGAAGCTTTCTTT,CASSPRTALNTEAFF
few,.,TRBV12-3/TRBV12-4,TRBJ2-6,TGTGCCAGCAGGAACGGGCGGGCTGGGGCCAACGTCCTGACTTTC,CASRNGRAGANVLTF
many,TRBD2,TRBV7-2,TRBJ2-1,TGTGCCAGCAGCAAACTAGCGGGGGGGTACAGTGAGCAGTTCTTC,CASSKLAGGYSEQFF
many,.,TRBV20-1,TRBJ2-1,TGCAGTGCTGTACAGGGTAACAATGAGCAGTTCTTC,CSAVQGNNEQFF
.,.,TRBV15,TRBJ2-3,TGTGCCACCCGGGTCGACGTCGGCACAGATACGCAGTATTTT,CATRVDVGTDTQYF
.,.,TRBV5-5,TRBJ2-2,TGTGCCAGCAGCTTGGCTGGACCGATGCAGGCCGGGGAGCTGTTTTTT,CASSLAGPMQAGELFF
many,.,TRBV12-3/TRBV12-4,TRBJ2-2,TGTGCCAGCAGCGGTCGGGGGGAGCTGTTTTTT,CASSGRGELFF
.,.,TRBV5-1,TRBJ1-1,TGCGCCAGCAGCCCCTGGGGCAGGGGGAACACTGAAGCTTTCTTT,CASSPWGRGNTEAFF
.,.,TRBV5-1,TRBJ2-1,TGCGCCAGCAGGTTGACTAGAGGGGGGAATGAGCAGTTCTTC,CASRLTRGGNEQFF
.,TRBD1,TRBV10-3,TRBJ1-1,TGTGCCATCAGTGAGTCAAACCGGGACAGCGAAGCTTTCTTT,CAISESNRDSEAFF
many,.,TRBV5-1,TRBJ2-3,TGCGCCAGCAGCTTGTTGGGCAGGGGTTCAGATACGCAGTATTTT,CASSLLGRGSDTQYF
few,.,TRBV7-6,TRBJ2-6,TGTGCCAGCAGCTCGGACGGTTCGGACTCTGGGGCCAACGTCCTGACTTTC,CASSSDGSDSGANVLTF
many,.,TRBV29-1,TRBJ2-1,TGCAGTGCGCGGTGGAGCTCCTACAATGAGCAGTTCTTC,CSARWSSYNEQFF
.,.,TRBV4-3,TRBJ1-5,TGCGCCAGCAGCCAAGATGGTGGGAGAAATCAGCCCCAGCATTTT,CASSQDGGRNQPQHF
many,.,TRBV20-1,TRBJ1-5,TGCAGTGCTAGTGATACTAATAGCAATCAGCCCCAGCATTTT,CSASDTNSNQPQHF
many,.,TRBV29-1,TRBJ1-1,TGCAGCGTCTATGGGCTGTTCATGAACACTGAAGCTTTCTTT,CSVYGLFMNTEAFF
few,.,TRBV20-1,TRBJ1-1,TGCAGTGCTAGAGTTACGGGGAAAAGAAACACTGAAGCTTTCTTT,CSARVTGKRNTEAFF
many,TRBD1,TRBV13,TRBJ1-5,TGTGCCAGCAGCCACGGGACAGGGCGGCAGCCCCAGCATTTT,CASSHGTGRQPQHF
many,.,TRBV20-1,TRBJ2-7,TGCAGTGCTAGAGACCTAACCTCTAGTTCCTACGAGCAGTACTTC,CSARDLTSSSYEQYF
.,TRBD2,TRBV27,TRBJ2-3,TGTGCCAGCGCCGCCGGGGGGGCCGTAGATACGCAGTATTTT,CASAAGGAVDTQYF
few,.,TRBV5-1,TRBJ1-3,TGCGCCAGCAGGTTCGACAGCTCTGGAAACACCATATATTTT,CASRFDSSGNTIYF
many,.,TRBV10-3,TRBJ1-2,TGTGCCACCCTCTCCAATGAGGGCTATGGCTACACCTTC,CATLSNEGYGYTF
few,.,TRBV9,TRBJ1-1,TGTGCCAGCAGCGTAGTGGGGCCGGCTGAAGCTTTCTTT,CASSVVGPAEAFF
few,TRBD1,TRBV7-2,TRBJ2-3,TGTGCCAGCAGCTCGCCGACAGGGGCGGAAGATACGCAGTATTTT,CASSSPTGAEDTQYF
.,TRBD2,TRBV9,TRBJ2-1,TGTGCCAGCAGCGTAGCTGGCGGGGGGGCCTATAATGAGCAGTTCTTC,CASSVAGGGAYNEQFF
few,.,TRBV25-1,TRBJ2-4,TGTGCCAGCAGTGAACAAGGTGGGGCCAAAAACATTCAGTACTTC,CASSEQGGAKNIQYF
many,.,TRBV5-6,TRBJ2-1,TGTGCCAGCAGCGAGAGGGGCAATGAGCAGTTCTTC,CASSERGNEQFF
.,.,TRBV3-1,TRBJ1-1,TGTGCCAGCAGCCATGGAGCGATGAACACTGAAGCTTTCTTT,CASSHGAMNTEAFF
few,TRBD2,TRBV10-3,TRBJ2-7,TGCGCGTCGGCGGGGGGGCCGATCTTTTCCTACGAGCAGTACTTC,CASAGGPIFSYEQYF
few,.,TRBV20-1,TRBJ1-5,TGCAGTGCTTTACGGGACAACGATCAGCCCCAGCATTTT,CSALRDNDQPQHF
.,.,TRBV4-3,TRBJ1-3,TGCGCCAGCAGCCATGGAGGTGCAAGCTCTGGAAACACCATATATTTT,CASSHGGASSGNTIYF
.,TRBD1,TRBV24-1,TRBJ2-1,TGTGCCACCAGTGATTACTACAGGGGCAATGAGCAGTTCTTC,CATSDYYRGNEQFF
few,TRBD1,TRBV7-9,TRBJ2-5,TGTGCCAGCAGCTTTATAAGGTCCCGGGACAGTATAGAGACCCAGTACTTC,CASSFIRSRDSIETQYF
many,.,TRBV20-1,TRBJ2-3,TGCAGTGCTAGAGGTCGAAGGAGGGGGGGCTCCACAGATACGCAGTATTTT,CSARGRRRGGSTDTQYF
.,.,TRBV29-1,TRBJ1-2,TGCAGCGTTGAGGAGACAGCTCGAAATGGCTACACCTTC,CSVEETARNGYTF